The 18 T cell receptor beta chains given below trace back to one sample, sequenced in a study of blood T cells in healthy people across ages. Through a sample-barcoded 5' primer and a J-beta primer mix, a second PCR was run for about 6 to 11 cycles. TCRdb passed the 5' RACE reads through MiXCR, listing each CDR3 protein once. Here the sample spans fewer than 2,000,000 distinct CDR3 sequences, roughly 32% being singletons. The sample comprised blood. These receptors were taken from a woman aged 30 to 39 in good health.

The rearrangement joins TRBV29-1 to TRBJ2-2; D may be TRBD1 (5 bases). CDR3 length: 13 amino acids. Trimming removed 4 bases at V and 2 bases at J, with 8 bases between. The V gene's germline CDR1 is SQVTM and CDR2 ANQGSEA. CDR3 nucleotides: TGCAGCGTTGCGACAGCTAACACCGGGGAGCTGTTTTTT. The encoded protein is CSVATANTGELFF.

As for this clonotype: A much larger clone sits a single nucleotide away, making a read error possible. The V call is TRBV29-1, the J call TRBJ2-3, with 10 positions matching TRBD2. The CDR3 is made up of 16 amino acids. The germline CDR1 and CDR2 sequences are SQVTM and ANQGSEA. CDR3 DNA sequence: TGCAGCGCCCGAGGGGGGACTAGCGTCCCGGGAGTGACGCGGTATTTT. Its protein product is CSARGGTSVPGVTRYF.

V is TRBV20-1 and J is TRBJ2-1; 7 positions agree with TRBD2. The J segment lost 7 bases and the V segment lost 6 bases, leaving 18 bases of the junction unmatched. The CDR3 loop spans 16 amino acids. Germline CDR1 and CDR2: DFQATT and SNEGSKA (reference sequence). The CDR3 DNA sequence: TGCAGTGCCCCCAGGGATTTCGCGGGAGCCTGGAATGAGCAGTTCTTC. Its translation is CSAPRDFAGAWNEQFF.

The chain employs TRBV5-5 and TRBJ2-5; D unclear. The CDR3 totals 13 residues. V shed 3 bases and J shed 5 bases, with 11 bases lying between them. The germline V gene has CDR1 SGHKS and CDR2 YYEKEE (reference sequence). Written as DNA, the CDR3 is TGTGCCAGCAGCTGGAGAACGAGGGAGACCCAGTACTTC. As protein: CASSWRTRETQYF.

A note on this clonotype: A junction boundary mismatches the germline segment, possibly from a read error. The CDR3 loop is CTSSVAKSGGGTDTQYF. In DNA, the CDR3 is TGTACCAGCAGCGTAGCGAAAAGCGGGGGGGGCACAGATACGCAGTATTTT. The chain carries TRBV9 and TRBJ2-3, with TRBD2 matching over 10 bases. This CDR3 is built from 17 residues. CDR1 and CDR2 from the germline V gene are SGDLS and YYNGEE. The full variable domain, its missing parts supplied by reference TRBV9 and TRBJ2-3, is DSGVTQTPKHLITATGQRVTLRCSPRSGDLSVYWYQQSLDQGLQFLIQYYNGEERAKGNILERFSAQQFPDLHSELNLSSLELGDSALYFCTSSVAKSGGGTDTQYFGPGTRLTVL.

V and J are TRBV7-3 and TRBJ2-7, with a weak D call TRBD2 (5 bases). Germline values: CDR1 SGHTA, CDR2 FQGTGA. There are 15 residues in the CDR3. Trimming stripped 5 bases from V and 2 bases from J, with 16 bases between. The CDR3: CASSPRLAAPYEQYF. In DNA form, the CDR3 reads TGTGCCAGCAGCCCCCGCCTAGCCGCCCCCTACGAGCAGTACTTC.

In its sample, this clonotype was seen a few times. The chain uses TRBV2 and TRBJ1-5, with TRBD1 matching 7 bases. Germline V lookup: CDR1 SNHLY, CDR2 FYNNEI. V lost 2 bases, J lost 2 bases, and 3 bases stayed unmatched. CDR3 length: 15 amino acids. DNA of the CDR3: TGTGCCAGCAGTGAAAACAGGGGTGGCAATCAGCCCCAGCATTTT. Its translation is CASSENRGGNQPQHF.

V gene TRBV9 combines with J gene TRBJ2-7; D is possibly TRBD1 (5 bases). There are 15 residues in the CDR3. V shed 0 bases and J shed 0 bases, with 10 bases lying between them. Germline V lookup: CDR1 SGDLS, CDR2 YYNGEE. In DNA form, the CDR3 reads TGTGCCAGCAGCGTAGATCAGGGCCTCTCCTACGAGCAGTACTTC. It encodes CASSVDQGLSYEQYF.

This chain joins TRBV9 and TRBJ2-1; 14 bases align to TRBD2. This CDR3 has 18 residues. Germline CDR1 is SGDLS and CDR2 is YYNGEE. The trim removed 0 bases at V and 9 bases at J, leaving 11 bases unmatched. Here the CDR3 DNA reads TGTGCCAGCAGCGTAGAGGTGGGACTAGCGGGAGTGGCCGGTGAGCAGTTCTTC. Protein product: CASSVEVGLAGVAGEQFF.

The chain joins TRBV11-2 to TRBJ2-3, with 8 bases that match TRBD2. The CDR3 is made up of 14 amino acids. The trim removed 4 bases at V and 5 bases at J, leaving 5 bases unmatched. Germline V gives CDR1 SGHAT, CDR2 FQNNGV. In DNA, the CDR3 is TGTGCCAGCAGCTCGGGAGGGGCCGTAGATACGCAGTATTTT. Encoded protein: CASSSGGAVDTQYF.

With respect to this clonotype: A much bigger clone sits one base away, suggesting this may be a read error. Here the CDR3 DNA reads TGCAGAGCAGGGGAGGATCCCTACAATGTGCAGTTCTTC. Encoded protein: CRAGEDPYNVQFF. The genes are TRBV29-1 and TRBJ2-1; D tentatively fits TRBD1 or TRBD2 (6 bases each). This CDR3 has 13 residues. Germline CDR1 is SQVTM and CDR2 is ANQGSEA.

In its sample, this clonotype was seen a few times. This rearrangement joins TRBV4-1 to TRBJ1-2; 7 bases align to TRBD1. This CDR3 has 15 residues. CDR1 and CDR2 from the germline V gene are MGHRA and YSYEKL. V lost 0 bases and J lost 2; bases outside the gene matches: 3. Here the CDR3 reads CASSQEDRANYGYTF. The CDR3 region has the DNA TGCGCCAGCAGCCAAGAAGACAGGGCCAACTATGGCTACACCTTC.

CDR3 sequence: CASSIGGRATEQFF. Written as DNA, the CDR3 is TGTGCCAGTAGTATAGGCGGGAGGGCAACTGAGCAGTTCTTC. The J gene is TRBJ2-1, the V gene TRBV19, with 9 bases aligning to TRBD2. The CDR3 consists of 14 residues. Germline CDR1 reads LNHDA; CDR2 reads SQIVND (reference sequence). Unmatched junction bases numbered 4, after V lost 1 base and J lost 9 bases.

On this clonotype: The junction shows a germline mismatch at one end, possibly a read error. The genes are TRBV2 and TRBJ2-1; D gene ambiguous. This CDR3 is 14 amino acids long. The germline gives CDR1 SNHLY, CDR2 FYNNEI. CDR3 nucleotide sequence: TGTGCCAGCATCATAGAAATTTCCTATAATGAGCAGTTCTTC. Its translation: CASIIEISYNEQFF.

Of note for this clonotype: A single base separates this from a much larger clone, so it may be a read error. V is TRBV4-2 and J is TRBJ2-3, with TRBD2 matching over 10 bases. Germline V gene sequence: CDR1 LGHNA, CDR2 YNFKEQ. This CDR3 region has 15 residues. CDR3 bases: TGTACCAGCAGGCTGACTAGCGGGCCCACAGATACGCAGTATTTT. Translating gives CTSRLTSGPTDTQYF.

V and J are TRBV25-1 and TRBJ1-1; D might be TRBD1 (5 bases). The CDR3 covers 13 residues. The germline gives CDR1 MGHDK, CDR2 SYGVNS. Deletions cut 4 bases from V and 6 bases from J, with 12 bases between. The CDR3, as DNA: TGTGCCAGCAGTGCTATTCAGGGCGCTGAAGCTTTCTTT. Translated: CASSAIQGAEAFF. The full variable domain, completed using reference TRBV25-1 and TRBJ1-1, is EADIYQTPRYLVIGTGKKITLECSQTMGHDKMYWYQQDPGMELHLIHYSYGVNSTEKGDLSSESTVSRIRTEHFPLTLESARPSHTSQYLCASSAIQGAEAFFGQGTRLTVV.

The chain combines TRBV20-1 with TRBJ2-3; weak D call: TRBD2 (6 bases). Trimming stripped 4 bases from V and 4 bases from J, with 12 bases between. CDR1 is DFQATT, CDR2 SNEGSKA, per germline (reference sequence). The CDR3 covers 13 residues. In nucleotides, the CDR3 is TGCAGTGCTAATGCGGGGAGCGCAGATACGCAGTATTTT. This encodes CSANAGSADTQYF.

This clonotype was recorded a few times. V usage is TRBV25-1 and J usage is TRBJ2-7; tentative D call: TRBD1 (6 bases). Germline V gene lookup returns CDR1 MGHDK and CDR2 SYGVNS. There are 15 residues in the CDR3. V was clipped by 4 bases and J by 2 bases, with 15 bases between them. CDR3 sequence: CASSGLQGVAYEQYF. The DNA for the CDR3 is TGTGCCAGCAGTGGCCTACAGGGAGTAGCCTACGAGCAGTACTTC.